The clone carrying this TCR beta chain has only one observation. These data are taken from a study of blood T cell repertoires in COVID-19. Overall study: COVID-19 samples collected from the United States, Italy and Spain covered acute and convalescent phases. In each case, the material was cDNA or gDNA derived from T cells, B-cell-depleted T cells, or PBMCs.

With 1 base clipped from V and 0 bases from J, the junction kept 10 bases outside the gene matches. The CDR3 is made up of 19 amino acids. Germline V gene sequence: CDR1 SGDLS, CDR2 YYNGEE. Original handling: Amplification with reference gene primers provided the estimates of nucleated cell counts. This table comes from immunoSEQ multiplex PCR, and its TCRdb copy is limited to in-frame clones, with some not included. From that table come the V and J calls and clone size; the DNA was used to work out D and trimming. There are roughly 56,000 clones in the sample; 85% to 90% occur only once, and about a tenth lies in the top ten.

The sequencing input was peripheral blood. V usage is TRBV9 and J usage is TRBJ2-1, with TRBD2 matching 10 bases. This receptor was obtained from a human donor in a cohort sampled during active COVID-19. CDR3: CASSVTLAGASSSYNEQFF. In nucleotides, the CDR3 is TGTGCCAGCAGCGTAACCCTAGCGGGAGCCTCGAGCTCCTACAATGAGCAGTTCTTC.